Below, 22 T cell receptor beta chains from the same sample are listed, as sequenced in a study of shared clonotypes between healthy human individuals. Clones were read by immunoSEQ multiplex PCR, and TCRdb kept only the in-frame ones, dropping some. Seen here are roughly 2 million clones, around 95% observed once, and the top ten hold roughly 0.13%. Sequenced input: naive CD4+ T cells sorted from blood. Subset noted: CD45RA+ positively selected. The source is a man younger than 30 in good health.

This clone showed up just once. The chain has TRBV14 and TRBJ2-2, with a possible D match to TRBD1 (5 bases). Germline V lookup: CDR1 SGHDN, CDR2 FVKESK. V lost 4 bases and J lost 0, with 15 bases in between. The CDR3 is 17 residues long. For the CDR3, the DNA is TGTGCCAGCAGCCCCCCAGGGCAATCTCCGAACACCGGGGAGCTGTTTTTT. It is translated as CASSPPGQSPNTGELFF.

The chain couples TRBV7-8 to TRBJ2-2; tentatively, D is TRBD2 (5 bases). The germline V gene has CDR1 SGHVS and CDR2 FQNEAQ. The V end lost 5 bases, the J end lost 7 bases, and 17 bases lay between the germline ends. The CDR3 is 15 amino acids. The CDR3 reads CASSQLTGYIGELFF. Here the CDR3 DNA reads TGTGCCAGCAGCCAACTTACGGGGTACATCGGGGAGCTGTTTTTT.

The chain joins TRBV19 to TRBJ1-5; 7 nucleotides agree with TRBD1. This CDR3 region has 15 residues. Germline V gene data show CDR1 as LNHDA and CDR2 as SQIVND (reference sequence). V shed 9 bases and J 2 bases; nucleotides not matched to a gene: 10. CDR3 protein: CASRGMDIGNQPQHF. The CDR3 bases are TGTGCCAGCAGGGGGATGGACATTGGCAATCAGCCCCAGCATTTT. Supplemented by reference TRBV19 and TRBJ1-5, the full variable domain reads DGGITQSPKYLFRKEGQNVTLSCEQNLNHDAMYWYRQDPGQGLRLIYYSQIVNDFQKGDIAEGYSVSREKKESFPLTVTSAQKNPTAFYLCASRGMDIGNQPQHFGDGTRLSIL.

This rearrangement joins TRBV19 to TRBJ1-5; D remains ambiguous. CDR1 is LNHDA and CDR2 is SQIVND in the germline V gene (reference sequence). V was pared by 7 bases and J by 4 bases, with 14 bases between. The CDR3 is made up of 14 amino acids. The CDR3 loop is CASNGYSLNQPQHF. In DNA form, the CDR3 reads TGTGCCAGTAACGGGTACAGTCTTAATCAGCCCCAGCATTTT.

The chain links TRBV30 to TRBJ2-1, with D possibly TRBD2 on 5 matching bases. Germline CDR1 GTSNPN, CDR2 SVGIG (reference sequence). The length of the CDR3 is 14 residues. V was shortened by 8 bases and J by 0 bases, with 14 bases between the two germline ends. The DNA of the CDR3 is TGTGCCGGGAAGATAGGGAGCTCCTACAATGAGCAGTTCTTC. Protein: CAGKIGSSYNEQFF.

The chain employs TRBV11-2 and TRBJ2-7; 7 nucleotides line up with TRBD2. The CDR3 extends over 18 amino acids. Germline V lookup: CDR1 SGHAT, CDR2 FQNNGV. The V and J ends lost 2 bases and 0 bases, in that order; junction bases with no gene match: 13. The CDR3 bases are TGTGCCAGCAGCTTAATGACTTCGAGGGGAGGGAGCTCCTACGAGCAGTACTTC. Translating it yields CASSLMTSRGGSSYEQYF.

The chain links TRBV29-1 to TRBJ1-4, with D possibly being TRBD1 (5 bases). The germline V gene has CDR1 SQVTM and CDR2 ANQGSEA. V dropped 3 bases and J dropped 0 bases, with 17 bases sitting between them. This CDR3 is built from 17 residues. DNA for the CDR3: TGCAGCGTTGATAGGAATTGGGGGATTCCAACTAATGAAAAACTGTTTTTT. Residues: CSVDRNWGIPTNEKLFF.

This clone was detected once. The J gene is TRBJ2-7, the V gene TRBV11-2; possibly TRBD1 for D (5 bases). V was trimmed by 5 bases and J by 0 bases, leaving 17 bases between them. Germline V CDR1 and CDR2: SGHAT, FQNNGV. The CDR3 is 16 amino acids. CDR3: CASSVGAVLTSYEQYF. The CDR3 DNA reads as TGTGCCAGCAGCGTTGGGGCAGTACTCACCTCCTACGAGCAGTACTTC.

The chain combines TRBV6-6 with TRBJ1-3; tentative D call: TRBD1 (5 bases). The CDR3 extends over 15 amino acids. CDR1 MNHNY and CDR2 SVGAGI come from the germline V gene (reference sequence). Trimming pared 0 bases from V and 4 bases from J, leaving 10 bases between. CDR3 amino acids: CASSYSGQGGNTIYF. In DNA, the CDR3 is TGTGCCAGCAGTTACTCGGGGCAGGGCGGAAACACCATATATTTT.

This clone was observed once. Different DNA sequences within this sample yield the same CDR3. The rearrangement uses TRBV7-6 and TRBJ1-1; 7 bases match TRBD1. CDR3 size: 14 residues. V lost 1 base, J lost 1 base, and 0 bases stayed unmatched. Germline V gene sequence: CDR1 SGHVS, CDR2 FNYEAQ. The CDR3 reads CASSLGQGNTEAFF. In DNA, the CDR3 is TGTGCCAGCAGCTTAGGACAGGGGAACACTGAAGCTTTCTTT. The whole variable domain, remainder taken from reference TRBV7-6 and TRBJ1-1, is GAGVSQSPRYKVTKRGQDVALRCDPISGHVSLYWYRQALGQGPEFLTYFNYEAQQDKSGLPNDRFSAERPEGSISTLTIQRTEQRDSAMYRCASSLGQGNTEAFFGQGTRLTVV.

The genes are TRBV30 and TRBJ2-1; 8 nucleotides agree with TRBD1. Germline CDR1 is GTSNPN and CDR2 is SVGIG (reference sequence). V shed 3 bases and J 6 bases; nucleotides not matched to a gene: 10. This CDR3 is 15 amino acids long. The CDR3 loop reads CAWSAGTGYINEQFF. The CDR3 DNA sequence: TGTGCCTGGAGCGCGGGGACAGGCTATATCAATGAGCAGTTCTTC.

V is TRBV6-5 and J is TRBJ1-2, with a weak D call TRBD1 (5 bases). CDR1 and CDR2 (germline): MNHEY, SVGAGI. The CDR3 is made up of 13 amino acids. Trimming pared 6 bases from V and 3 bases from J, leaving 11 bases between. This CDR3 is CASRLDSYYGYTF. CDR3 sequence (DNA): TGTGCCAGCAGACTAGACAGCTACTATGGCTACACCTTC.

The CDR3: CASRLGGAGWNAEQYF. The DNA of the CDR3 is TGTGCCAGTCGCCTGGGAGGGGCCGGATGGAATGCGGAGCAGTACTTC. The chain employs TRBV2 and TRBJ2-7; 7 bases line up with TRBD2. Germline V gene sequence: CDR1 SNHLY, CDR2 FYNNEI. V lost 9 bases and J lost 7; bases outside the gene matches: 21. This CDR3 comprises 16 residues.

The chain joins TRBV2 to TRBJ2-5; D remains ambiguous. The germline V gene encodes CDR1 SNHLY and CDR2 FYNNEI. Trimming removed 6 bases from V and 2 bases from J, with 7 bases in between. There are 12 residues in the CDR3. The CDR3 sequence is CASRSDQETQYF. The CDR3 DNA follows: TGTGCCAGCAGATCCGATCAAGAGACCCAGTACTTC.

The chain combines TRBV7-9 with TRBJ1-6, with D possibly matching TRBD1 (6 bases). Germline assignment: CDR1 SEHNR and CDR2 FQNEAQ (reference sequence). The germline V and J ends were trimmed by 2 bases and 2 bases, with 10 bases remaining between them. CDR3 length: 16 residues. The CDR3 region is CASSLRKGAYNSPLHF. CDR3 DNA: TGTGCCAGCAGCTTAAGAAAGGGGGCCTATAATTCACCCCTCCACTTT.

The CDR3 here is CASSVRVNYGYTF. In DNA, the CDR3 is TGTGCCAGCAGTGTCCGGGTTAACTATGGCTACACCTTC. V gene TRBV6-1 combines with J gene TRBJ1-2; D is unclear. The length of the CDR3 is 13 residues. CDR1 and CDR2 (germline): MNHNS, SASEGT. V lost 4 bases and J 1 base, leaving 7 bases between the germline ends.

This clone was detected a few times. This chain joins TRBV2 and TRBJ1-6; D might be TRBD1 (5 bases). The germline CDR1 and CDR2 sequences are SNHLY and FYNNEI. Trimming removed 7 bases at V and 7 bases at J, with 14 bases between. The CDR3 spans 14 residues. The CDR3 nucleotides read TGTGCCAGCATGGGGACCCTCGAGAATTCACCCCTCCACTTT. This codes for CASMGTLENSPLHF.

The CDR3, as DNA: TGTGCCAGCAGTAAAGAGGCCATTGCGACTAATGAAAAACTGTTTTTT. Encoded protein: CASSKEAIATNEKLFF. The V call is TRBV2, the J call TRBJ1-4; D is unclear. The CDR3 sequence is 16 residues long. Germline CDR1 and CDR2: SNHLY and FYNNEI. V was pared by 5 bases and J by 2 bases, with 15 bases between.

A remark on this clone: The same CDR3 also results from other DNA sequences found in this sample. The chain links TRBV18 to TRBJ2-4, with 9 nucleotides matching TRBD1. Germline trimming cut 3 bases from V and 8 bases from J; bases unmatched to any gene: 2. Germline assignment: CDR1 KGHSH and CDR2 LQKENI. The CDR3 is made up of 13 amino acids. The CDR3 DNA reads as TGTGCCAGCTCACCGACAGGGGGGGACATTCAGTACTTC. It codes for CASSPTGGDIQYF. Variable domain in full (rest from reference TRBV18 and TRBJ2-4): NAGVMQNPRHLVRRRGQEARLRCSPMKGHSHVYWYRQLPEEGLKFMVYLQKENIIDESGMPKERFSAEFPKEGPSILRIQQVVRGDSAAYFCASSPTGGDIQYFGAGTRLSVL.

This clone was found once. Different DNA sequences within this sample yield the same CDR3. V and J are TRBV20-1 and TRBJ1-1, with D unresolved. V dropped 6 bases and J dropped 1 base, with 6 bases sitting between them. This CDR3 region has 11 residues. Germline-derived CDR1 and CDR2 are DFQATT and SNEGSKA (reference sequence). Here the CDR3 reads CSASSNTEAFF. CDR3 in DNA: TGCAGTGCGTCGTCGAACACTGAAGCTTTCTTT.

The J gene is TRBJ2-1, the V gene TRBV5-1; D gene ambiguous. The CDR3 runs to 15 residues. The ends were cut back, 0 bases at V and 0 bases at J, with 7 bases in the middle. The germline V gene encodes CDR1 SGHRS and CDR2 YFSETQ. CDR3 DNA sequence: TGCGCCAGCAGCTTGGTGGGGTTCTCCTACAATGAGCAGTTCTTC. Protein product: CASSLVGFSYNEQFF.

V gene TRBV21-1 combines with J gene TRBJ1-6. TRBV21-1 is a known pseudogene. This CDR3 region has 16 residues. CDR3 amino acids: CAPPGTRGYYNSPLHF. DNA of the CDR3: TGTGCCCCCCCGGGCACCCGGGGATACTATAATTCACCCCTCCACTTT.